Shown below are 18 T cell receptor beta chains from a single sample sequenced in a study of patients and donors after allogeneic stem cell transplantation. MiXCR, run by TCRdb on the RT-PCR reads, gives a single entry per CDR3 protein. The sample has around 90,000 distinct CDR3 sequences, 40% to 60% seen once; the top ten hold roughly two thirds. Specimen: blood, either unsorted or a sorted T cell fraction (not recorded which). The receptors originated from a human donor who was either an allogeneic HSCT recipient or a stem cell or donor lymphocyte infusion donor (not recorded which). It is not recorded whose cells these are; they may come from a transplant donor.

To note about this clonotype: One end of the junction does not line up with germline, which may come from a read error. V and J are TRBV6-5 and TRBJ2-7; 7 bases line up with TRBD2. The CDR3 is 16 residues long. CDR1 MNHEY and CDR2 SVGAGI come from the germline V gene. The chain's CDR3 is CASSYSGEGVSNEQYF. The DNA for the CDR3 is TGTGCCAGCAGTTACTCTGGGGAGGGAGTCTCCAACGAGCAGTACTTC.

The gene calls are TRBV20-1 and TRBJ1-1; D not certain. The CDR3 totals 13 residues. V gave up 3 bases and J gave up 4 bases, with 12 bases separating them. Germline V CDR1 and CDR2: DFQATT, SNEGSKA (reference sequence). CDR3 residues: CSARPGVGTEAFF. The CDR3 DNA reads TGCAGTGCTAGGCCCGGGGTCGGCACTGAAGCTTTCTTT.

The V gene is TRBV20-1, the J gene TRBJ1-5; 7 bases match TRBD1. The V segment lost 3 bases and the J segment 3 bases; nucleotides outside the gene matches: 2. The CDR3 loop spans 13 amino acids. The germline gives CDR1 DFQATT, CDR2 SNEGSKA (reference sequence). The CDR3, as DNA: TGCAGTGCTAGGGGACAGAACAATCAGCCCCAGCATTTT. It encodes CSARGQNNQPQHF.

The chain joins TRBV29-1 to TRBJ1-1; D not certain. The germline V gene encodes CDR1 SQVTM and CDR2 ANQGSEA. V was cut by 0 bases and J by 1 base, with 3 bases left in between. The CDR3 has 12 residues. The CDR3 DNA follows: TGCAGCGTTGAAGATTCGAACACTGAAGCTTTCTTT. Its translation: CSVEDSNTEAFF.

This clonotype was found a few times. The genes are TRBV28 and TRBJ1-1, with a weak D call TRBD1 (6 bases). Germline CDR1 MDHEN, CDR2 SYDVKM. V shed 7 bases and J shed 8 bases, with 23 bases lying between them. This CDR3 is 15 amino acids long. For the CDR3, the DNA is TGTGCCAGCACCACCGTCGCGGACAGCGCCCCCGAAGCTTTCTTT. Translation: CASTTVADSAPEAFF.

This chain links TRBV7-9 with TRBJ1-2, with 9 nucleotides matching TRBD1. V dropped 3 bases and J dropped 4; count of bases not matched to a gene: 6. Germline assignment: CDR1 SEHNR and CDR2 FQNEAQ (reference sequence). CDR3 size: 15 residues. The CDR3 here is CASSFGQGRIYGYTF. The CDR3 nucleotides read TGTGCCAGCAGCTTCGGACAGGGGCGTATCTATGGCTACACCTTC.

The chain employs TRBV3-1 and TRBJ1-6; the D gene is possibly TRBD1 (5 bases). CDR1 is LGHDT and CDR2 is YNNKEL in the germline V gene (reference sequence). CDR3 length: 17 amino acids. V was pared by 6 bases and J by 7 bases, with 22 bases between. In DNA form, the CDR3 reads TGTGCCAGCAGGGTACGGGGTGGAGGGGCGCAGAATTCACCCCTCCACTTT. Translating gives CASRVRGGGAQNSPLHF.

This clonotype has a handful of counts. The chain is built from TRBV4-3 and TRBJ1-1; D uncertain. CDR1 is LGHNA and CDR2 is YSLEER in the germline V gene. Deletions cut 0 bases from V and 0 bases from J, with 5 bases between. The CDR3 extends over 14 amino acids. CDR3 in amino acids: CASSQEIMNTEAFF. Here the CDR3 DNA reads TGCGCCAGCAGCCAAGAGATTATGAACACTGAAGCTTTCTTT.

This clonotype occurred once. V gene TRBV6-2 or TRBV6-3 combines with J gene TRBJ2-7; perhaps TRBD1 as D (7 bases). CDR1 and CDR2 (germline): MNHEY, SVGEGT. With 4 bases removed from V and 2 bases from J, the gap between germline ends came to 21 bases. This CDR3 comprises 17 residues. The CDR3 DNA reads TGTGCCAGCAGTTTGAGGCCCATCGGAGGGGGCCCCTACGAGCAGTACTTC. Residues: CASSLRPIGGGPYEQYF.

In its sample, this clonotype was seen a few times. The chain links TRBV27 to TRBJ1-3; D is possibly TRBD1 (6 bases). Germline assignment: CDR1 MNHEY and CDR2 SMNVEV (reference sequence). The CDR3 covers 15 residues. With 6 bases removed from V and 0 bases from J, the gap between germline ends came to 12 bases. CDR3 sequence reads: CASRPDRSSGNTIYF. CDR3 DNA sequence: TGTGCCAGCAGGCCAGACAGGAGCTCTGGAAACACCATATATTTT.

The chain couples TRBV4-1 to TRBJ1-1, with D possibly TRBD1 on 6 matching bases. Germline V lookup: CDR1 MGHRA, CDR2 YSYEKL. The CDR3 is made up of 14 amino acids. Trimming took 4 bases from V and 6 from J, leaving 15 bases between them. Here the CDR3 DNA reads TGCGCCAGCAGCCTAGGAGGGGGTTTCGCTGAAGCTTTCTTT. Its protein product is CASSLGGGFAEAFF.

V gene TRBV20-1 combines with J gene TRBJ2-1; D possibly corresponds to TRBD2 (6 bases). Trimming pared 6 bases from V and 8 bases from J, leaving 17 bases between. Per germline, CDR1 DFQATT and CDR2 SNEGSKA (reference sequence). The CDR3 extends over 13 amino acids. The CDR3 nucleotides are TGCAGTGCCGCGGTAGCGGTCCTCGATGAGCAGTTCTTC. Protein: CSAAVAVLDEQFF.

This chain links TRBV12-3 or TRBV12-4 with TRBJ1-3; tentatively, D is TRBD1 (5 bases). The CDR3 has 15 residues. V lost 4 bases, J lost 2 bases, and 12 bases lay in between. The CDR3 bases are TGTGCCAGCAGTTCGGGACCGAGCCCTGGAAACACCATATATTTT. Its protein product is CASSSGPSPGNTIYF.

In its sample, this clonotype was seen a few times. The V call is TRBV6-6, the J call TRBJ1-5, with TRBD1 matching 9 bases. CDR1 and CDR2 (germline): MNHNY, SVGAGI (reference sequence). Losses at the gene ends were 10 bases for V and 1 base for J; bases not matched to a gene: 20. This CDR3 is 19 amino acids long. The CDR3 sequence: CATISMGQGVGRSNQPQHF. CDR3 coding DNA: TGTGCCACCATCTCTATGGGACAGGGAGTGGGAAGGAGCAATCAGCCCCAGCATTTT.

This clonotype was detected a few times. V is TRBV15 and J is TRBJ1-4, with D uncertain. From germline, CDR1 is LNHNV and CDR2 YYDKDF (reference sequence). CDR3 size: 14 residues. Trimming stripped 0 bases from V and 8 bases from J, with 10 bases between. This chain's CDR3 is CATSRDGLGEKLFF. The DNA of the CDR3 is TGTGCCACCAGCAGAGATGGCTTGGGGGAAAAACTGTTTTTT.

The genes are TRBV28 and TRBJ1-5; no reliable D call. V lost 4 bases to trimming and J lost 3 bases, with 7 bases between them. The CDR3 spans 13 residues. The germline V gene has CDR1 MDHEN and CDR2 SYDVKM. CDR3 in amino acids: CASSWRINQPQHF. The CDR3 nucleotides are TGTGCCAGCAGTTGGCGGATCAATCAGCCCCAGCATTTT.

This clonotype came up a few times. This chain connects TRBV5-1 to TRBJ1-1, with 8 nucleotides matching TRBD1. Per the germline V gene, CDR1 is SGHRS and CDR2 is YFSETQ. The CDR3 loop spans 14 amino acids. V shed 6 bases, J shed 5 bases, and the junction held 9 bases outside the gene matches. The CDR3 DNA reads as TGCGCCAGCACGATCGACAGGGGAGGGACTGAAGCTTTCTTT. Translated: CASTIDRGGTEAFF.

This chain joins TRBV3-1 and TRBJ2-1, with 8 bases aligning to TRBD2. The CDR3 is 16 amino acids. V lost 3 bases, J lost 6 bases, and 10 bases stayed unmatched. Germline V gene data show CDR1 as LGHDT and CDR2 as YNNKEL (reference sequence). In nucleotides, the CDR3 is TGTGCCAGCAGCCAGATAGCGGGAAAAGGGCGCAATGAGCAGTTCTTC. It yields the protein CASSQIAGKGRNEQFF.